The source of this T cell receptor beta chain is a study of blood T cell repertoires in COVID-19. The overall study: Samples representing acute and convalescent COVID-19 were sourced from the United States, Italy and Spain. The analysed material was cDNA or gDNA that came from T cells, B-cell-depleted T cells, or PBMCs.

Study processing details: Researchers report that nucleated cell counts were estimated from reference gene primer amplification. The data were produced by immunoSEQ multiplex PCR, yet TCRdb's version contains in-frame clones alone and is incomplete. That table supplies the V and J calls and clone size; D and trimming were determined from the DNA. The sample lists 85,000 to 120,000 clones; less than 85% were seen once. The clonotype originates from a woman aged 60 to 75 with acute or convalescent COVID-19. Sequenced sample: peripheral blood.

Written as DNA, the CDR3 is TGTGCCAGTACCCACTCCGGGACAGCTAATGAAAAACTGTTTTTT. Encoded protein: CASTHSGTANEKLFF. The V and J genes are TRBV19 and TRBJ1-4, with 7 bases lining up with TRBD1. J lost 3 bases, V lost 7 bases, and 8 bases had no gene match. The CDR3 spans 15 residues. CDR1 LNHDA and CDR2 SQIVND come from the germline V gene (reference sequence).